This is a list of T cell receptor beta chains from one sample in a study of T cell changes during pregnancy in multiple sclerosis. The table came from immunoSEQ multiplex PCR; TCRdb's copy has only in-frame clones and leaves some out. The repertoire holds over 30,000 clones, with around 93% as singletons. Sequencing was performed on CD4+ T cells from peripheral blood mononuclear cells, taken in the third trimester of pregnancy. The receptors originated from a female donor in good health, enrolled as a control in a pregnancy study. CDR3s include the opening cysteine and the closing phenylalanine or tryptophan. D genes are given only for firm matches. A row's size may be missing; if present it is once, few, many or a size class.

>NA|TRBV28|NA|TRBJ1-2
CASRDTNYGYTF
TGTGCCAGCAGGGACACCAACTATGGCTACACCTTC
>NA|TRBV4-2|TRBD2|TRBJ2-7
CASSQVSGATYEQYF
TGTGCCAGCAGCCAAGTAAGCGGGGCCACCTACGAGCAGTACTTC
>NA|TRBV6-5|NA|TRBJ2-2
CASTGVYTRELFF
TGTGCCAGCACTGGAGTTTATACCCGGGAGCTGTTTTTT
>NA|TRBV19|TRBD2|TRBJ2-7
CASTLSTSGIYEQYF
TGTGCCAGTACTCTGTCGACTAGCGGGATATACGAGCAGTACTTC
>NA|TRBV19|TRBD1|TRBJ1-1
CASVDRAEGEAFF
TGTGCCAGTGTGGACAGGGCTGAAGGTGAAGCTTTCTTT
>NA|TRBV19|TRBD1|TRBJ1-2
CASSTPGQGRVYTF
TGTGCCAGTAGTACCCCGGGACAGGGCCGTGTCTACACCTTC
>NA|TRBV6-6|NA|TRBJ2-3
CASSYDQVTDTQYF
TGTGCCAGCAGTTACGATCAGGTCACAGATACGCAGTATTTT
>NA|TRBV7-8|NA|TRBJ1-4
CASSLDRGHVNEKLFF
TGTGCCAGCAGCTTAGATAGGGGACACGTTAATGAAAAACTGTTTTTT
>NA|TRBV28|TRBD2|TRBJ2-7
CATRALAGHYEQYF
TGTGCCACCCGGGCACTAGCGGGACACTACGAGCAGTACTTC
>NA|TRBV7-9|NA|TRBJ1-5
CASSPEAQSGNQPQHF
TGTGCCAGCAGCCCAGAGGCTCAGAGTGGAAATCAGCCCCAGCATTTT
>NA|TRBV10-3|TRBD1|TRBJ2-2
CAITLDRVGTGELFF
TGTGCCATCACCTTGGACAGGGTGGGCACCGGGGAGCTGTTTTTT
>NA|TRBV28|NA|TRBJ1-2
CASMNHAGTLQRGNYGYTF
TGTGCCAGCATGAATCACGCAGGGACACTACAACGGGGAAACTATGGCTACACCTTC
>few|TRBV5-1|TRBD1|TRBJ1-2
CASSPLDRAAGYTF
TGCGCCAGCAGCCCCTTGGACAGGGCGGCCGGCTACACCTTC
>NA|TRBV19|NA|TRBJ2-7
CASPIQGRKSYEQYF
TGTGCCAGTCCGATCCAGGGGCGAAAGTCCTACGAGCAGTACTTC
>medium-sized|TRBV28|TRBD1|TRBJ1-5
CASSWAGDRGQPQHF
TGTGCCAGCAGTTGGGCGGGGGACAGGGGCCAGCCCCAGCATTTT
>NA|TRBV4-2|TRBD2|TRBJ2-5
CASSQVGLLAGGETQYF
TGTGCCAGCAGCCAAGTGGGTTTACTAGCGGGAGGTGAGACCCAGTACTTC
>NA|TRBV5-1|NA|TRBJ1-1
CASSLGGGNTEAFF
TGCGCCAGCAGCTTGGGGGGAGGGAACACTGAAGCTTTCTTT
>NA|TRBV7-9|NA|TRBJ2-1
CASSPNRVRFF
TGTGCCAGCAGCCCGAACAGGGTACGGTTCTTC
>NA|TRBV7-6|TRBD1|TRBJ1-6
CASKSGQYNSPLHF
TGTGCCAGCAAGTCGGGACAGTATAATTCACCCCTCCACTTT
>NA|TRBV28|NA|TRBJ2-5
CASSFVKTQYF
TGTGCCAGCAGTTTCGTTAAGACCCAGTACTTC
>NA|TRBV28|NA|TRBJ1-1
CASSSVTYEAFF
TGTGCCAGCAGTTCCGTGACATATGAAGCTTTCTTT
>NA|TRBV7-8|NA|TRBJ1-1
CASSQTQRGTEAFF
TGTGCCAGCAGCCAGACGCAGAGGGGGACTGAAGCTTTCTTT
>once|TRBV10-3|NA|TRBJ2-5
CAAGQTQETQYF
TGTGCCGCAGGACAGACCCAAGAGACCCAGTACTTC
>NA|TRBV6-6|NA|TRBJ1-1
CASRGRGLLNTEAFF
TGTGCCAGCAGGGGGCGGGGGCTATTGAACACTGAAGCTTTCTTT
>NA|TRBV7-2|TRBD1|TRBJ2-7
CASSPDRGQGEQYF
TGTGCCAGCAGCCCGGACAGGGGGCAGGGCGAGCAGTACTTC
>few|TRBV6-5|TRBD1|TRBJ1-5
CASRSRTGPQHF
TGTGCCAGCAGATCCCGGACAGGGCCCCAGCATTTT
>NA|TRBV28|NA|TRBJ2-7
CASSTGTGSYEQYF
TGTGCCAGCAGTACCGGAACGGGCTCCTACGAGCAGTACTTC
>NA|TRBV6-5|TRBD2|TRBJ2-1
CATSRAGGHNEQFF
TGTGCCACCTCAAGGGCGGGGGGGCACAATGAGCAGTTCTTC
>few|TRBV2|NA|TRBJ1-5
CASSQGTQPQHF
TGTGCCAGCAGCCAGGGAACGCAGCCCCAGCATTTT
>NA|TRBV19|NA|TRBJ2-1
CASSIGMGGALSSYNEQFF
TGTGCCAGTAGTATTGGGATGGGCGGGGCGTTGAGCTCCTACAATGAGCAGTTCTTC
>NA|TRBV29-1|NA|TRBJ2-2
CSVANSLNTGELFF
TGCAGCGTTGCCAACAGCCTCAACACCGGGGAGCTGTTTTTT
>NA|TRBV28|TRBD1|TRBJ1-1
CASRTGGQVAEAFF
TGTGCCAGCAGGACAGGGGGCCAAGTCGCTGAAGCTTTCTTT
>NA|TRBV4-2|TRBD1|TRBJ1-2
CASSQGGQVPGYTF
TGTGCCAGCAGCCAAGGGGGACAGGTTCCTGGCTACACCTTC
>NA|TRBV4-1|TRBD1|TRBJ1-3
CASSQGDGQGNGNTIYF
TGCGCCAGCAGCCAGGGCGACGGACAGGGGAATGGAAACACCATATATTTT
>few|TRBV28|NA|TRBJ2-1
CASSSNESWQFF
TGTGCCAGCAGTTCAAACGAGAGCTGGCAGTTCTTC
>NA|TRBV29-1|TRBD2|TRBJ2-3
CSVDSSGVTDTQYF
TGCAGCGTTGACTCTAGCGGGGTCACAGATACGCAGTATTTT
>NA|TRBV19|NA|TRBJ1-2
CASSMRGNYGYTF
TGTGCCAGTAGTATGCGGGGAAACTATGGCTACACCTTC
>NA|TRBV14|NA|TRBJ1-1
CASSQAPSRPEAFF
TGTGCCAGCAGCCAAGCCCCCTCGAGGCCTGAAGCTTTCTTT
>NA|TRBV10-3|TRBD2|TRBJ2-3
CAIRHPGAGGLGTQYF
TGTGCCATCAGACACCCTGGAGCGGGGGGCCTTGGTACGCAGTATTTT
>NA|TRBV18|NA|TRBJ2-4
CASSPVRGKNIQYF
TGTGCCAGCTCACCAGTTAGAGGGAAGAACATTCAGTACTTC